This is a list of T cell receptor beta chains from one sample in a study of PD-1 blockade in classical Hodgkin lymphoma. Profiled with immunoSEQ multiplex PCR; TCRdb holds only in-frame clones, not every one. The table shows tens of thousands of clones, with 60% to 80% occurring only once. Sequencing used peripheral blood mononuclear cells (PBMCs), obtained before the fourth cycle of nivolumab. These TCRs come from a human donor with classical Hodgkin lymphoma. CDR3s include the opening cysteine and the closing phenylalanine or tryptophan. Each record gives: D gene, clone size, J gene, V gene, CDR3 protein, CDR3 DNA. A D gene is named only where the DNA matches it firmly. A row's size may be missing; if present it is once, few, many or a size class.

TRBD2,NA,TRBJ2-5,TRBV10-3,CAIRADQLAGGPRATQYF,TGTGCCATCAGAGCCGACCAATTAGCGGGAGGGCCACGAGCGACCCAGTACTTC
TRBD2,NA,TRBJ2-5,TRBV7-8,CASSDRLAAGGIETQYF,TGTGCCAGCAGCGACCGACTAGCAGCGGGTGGTATCGAGACCCAGTACTTC
TRBD1,once,TRBJ1-3,TRBV19,CASSPRQGLSGNTIYF,TGTGCCAGTAGTCCTCGACAGGGACTCTCTGGAAACACCATATATTTT
NA,NA,TRBJ2-5,TRBV18,CASSPPRGGAEQETQYF,TGTGCCAGCTCACCCCCCCGAGGGGGAGCGGAACAAGAGACCCAGTACTTC
NA,NA,TRBJ1-1,TRBV23-1,CASSPPQGQNTEAFF,TGCGCCAGCAGTCCCCCCCAGGGGCAGAACACTGAAGCTTTCTTT
NA,NA,TRBJ2-3,TRBV16,CASSQSSGRGTDTQYF,TGTGCCAGCAGCCAATCGTCAGGCAGGGGGACTGATACGCAGTATTTT
NA,NA,TRBJ1-4,TRBV6-1,CASSEGNPGNEKLFF,TGTGCCAGCAGTGAAGGAAACCCGGGTAATGAAAAACTGTTTTTT
NA,once,TRBJ2-5,TRBV28,CASSYIGGLIETQYF,TGTGCCAGCAGTTACATAGGGGGACTGATAGAGACCCAGTACTTC
NA,NA,TRBJ2-3,TRBV4-3,CASSHIGASTDTQYF,TGCGCCAGCAGCCACATTGGTGCTTCCACAGATACGCAGTATTTT
NA,NA,TRBJ2-2,TRBV19,CASSIWKGTGELFF,TGTGCCAGTAGTATCTGGAAGGGTACCGGGGAGCTGTTTTTT
TRBD2,NA,TRBJ2-7,TRBV5-1,CASSTGLAGGVPYEQYF,TGCGCCAGCAGCACTGGACTAGCGGGAGGAGTTCCCTACGAGCAGTACTTC
NA,few,TRBJ1-5,TRBV12-5,CASGLWGNQPQHF,TGTGCTAGTGGTTTGTGGGGAAATCAGCCCCAGCATTTT
NA,NA,TRBJ1-1,TRBV19,CASSMRGAGAAFF,TGTGCCAGTAGTATGCGGGGTGCTGGGGCAGCTTTCTTT
TRBD1,once,TRBJ1-2,TRBV6-1,CASSEDGQGNYGYTF,TGTGCCAGCAGTGAAGACGGACAGGGGAACTACGGCTACACCTTC
NA,NA,TRBJ1-3,TRBV10-3,CAISEQLNSGNTIYF,TGTGCCATCAGTGAACAACTTAACTCTGGAAACACCATATATTTT
TRBD2,once,TRBJ2-3,TRBV5-6,CASSWTSGGLDTQYF,TGTGCCAGCAGCTGGACTAGCGGGGGGTTAGATACGCAGTATTTT
NA,NA,TRBJ2-4,TRBV7-8,CASSPRTGTAKNIQYF,TGTGCCAGCAGCCCTCGGACCGGGACGGCCAAAAACATTCAGTACTTC
NA,NA,TRBJ1-2,TRBV28,CASRSEGVAEGYTF,TGTGCCAGCAGGTCCGAGGGGGTGGCGGAAGGCTACACCTTC
NA,NA,TRBJ2-1,TRBV19,CASSGSAGAGAFF,TGTGCCAGTAGTGGATCTGCGGGGGCGGGCGCGTTCTTC
NA,NA,TRBJ1-5,TRBV5-1,CASSPSGGNQPQHF,TGCGCCAGCAGCCCCAGCGGTGGCAATCAGCCCCAGCATTTT
TRBD2,few,TRBJ2-3,TRBV25-1,CASSEFSGGTDTQYF,TGTGCCAGCAGTGAATTTAGCGGGGGGACGGATACGCAGTATTTT
NA,few,TRBJ2-2,TRBV7-9,CASSFHTGELFF,TGTGCCAGCAGCTTCCACACCGGGGAGCTGTTTTTT
NA,once,TRBJ2-3,TRBV7-9,CASSFTAGTSDTQYF,TGTGCCAGCAGCTTCACGGCAGGGACGTCAGATACGCAGTATTTT
NA,NA,TRBJ2-3,TRBV19,CASSIREWGSDTQYF,TGTGCCAGTAGTATACGGGAGTGGGGTTCAGATACGCAGTATTTT
TRBD1,NA,TRBJ2-3,TRBV28,CASSLPPDRGTDTQYF,TGTGCCAGCAGTTTACCCCCCGACAGGGGCACAGATACGCAGTATTTT
NA,NA,TRBJ1-4,TRBV2,CASTQMGGTNEKLFF,TGTGCCAGCACCCAAATGGGGGGGACTAATGAAAAACTGTTTTTT
NA,NA,TRBJ1-2,TRBV6-6,CASSYSRASNYGYTF,TGTGCCAGCAGTTACTCGAGGGCATCTAACTATGGCTACACCTTC
NA,NA,TRBJ1-1,TRBV28,CASRRSGVMNTEAFF,TGTGCCAGCAGGCGGTCAGGGGTCATGAACACTGAAGCTTTCTTT
NA,NA,TRBJ2-7,TRBV27,CASSLEGSRSEQYF,TGTGCCAGCAGTTTGGAGGGTTCGAGATCGGAGCAGTACTTC
NA,NA,TRBJ2-2,TRBV10-2,CASSHPCTGELFF,TGCGCCAGCAGTCATCCGTGTACCGGGGAGCTGTTTTTT
NA,NA,TRBJ1-6,TRBV18,CASFPDGNSPLHF,TGTGCCAGCTTCCCGGACGGCAATTCACCCCTCCACTTT
TRBD1,NA,TRBJ1-2,TRBV14,CASSLTGTGDGYTF,TGTGCCAGCAGCCTAACCGGGACAGGGGATGGCTACACCTTC
NA,NA,TRBJ2-7,TRBV9,CASSPRPGLIYEQYF,TGTGCCAGCAGCCCCCGGCCGGGACTTATTTACGAGCAGTACTTC
NA,NA,TRBJ1-1,TRBV19,CASQPVMNTEAFF,TGTGCCAGTCAGCCGGTCATGAACACTGAAGCTTTCTTT
NA,NA,TRBJ1-1,TRBV27,CASTTGMNTEAFF,TGTGCCAGCACCACAGGGATGAACACTGAAGCTTTCTTT
TRBD1,once,TRBJ2-2,TRBV6-1,CASSFRQGVAGELFF,TGTGCCAGCAGCTTTCGACAGGGAGTGGCCGGGGAGCTGTTTTTT
NA,NA,TRBJ1-1,TRBV5-1,CASSRDGMNTEAFF,TGCGCCAGCAGCCGGGACGGAATGAACACTGAAGCTTTCTTT
NA,NA,TRBJ1-4,TRBV5-6,CASSLAAQGLFEKLFF,TGTGCCAGCAGCTTGGCGGCCCAAGGCCTATTTGAAAAACTGTTTTTT
NA,NA,TRBJ1-3,TRBV6-1,CASSEARISGNTIYF,TGTGCCAGCAGTGAAGCTCGGATCTCTGGAAACACCATATATTTT
TRBD2,NA,TRBJ2-2,TRBV5-1,CASSRIAGAGTGELFF,TGCGCCAGCAGCCGGATAGCGGGAGCAGGAACCGGGGAGCTGTTTTTT